Below are 16 T cell receptor beta chains sequenced from a single sample in a study of radiation and T cells in renal cell carcinoma. Only in-frame clones appear in the TCRdb table, and some are missing; sequencing was by immunoSEQ multiplex PCR. The profile covers about 120,000 clones, with roughly four fifths appearing a single time and approximately 5% taken by the ten largest. The time point is: blood 2 weeks post-SBRT. Treatment reported: 15 Gy SBRT to primary tumor, nephrectomy 4 weeks later. Sequencing used blood, obtained from a patient whose treatment included radiotherapy and nephrectomy. These receptors came from a man aged 45 to 65 with renal cell carcinoma.

V usage is TRBV19 and J usage is TRBJ1-1; a possible D gene is TRBD1 (6 bases). Germline V gives CDR1 LNHDA, CDR2 SQIVND (reference sequence). Trimming took 7 bases from V and 3 from J, leaving 15 bases between them. This CDR3 has 14 amino acids. For the CDR3, the DNA is TGTGCCAGTAACAGGGCATTTGGGGACACTGAAGCTTTCTTT. Protein product: CASNRAFGDTEAFF.

The V call is TRBV10-2, the J call TRBJ2-7, with TRBD2 identical over 11 bases. This CDR3 region has 14 residues. V shed 6 bases and J 1 base; nucleotides not matched to a gene: 2. The V gene's germline CDR1 is WSHSY and CDR2 SAAADI. CDR3 amino acids: CASRASGGSYEQYF. The CDR3 coding sequence is TGCGCCAGCAGAGCTAGCGGGGGGTCCTACGAGCAGTACTTC.

The chain carries TRBV10-3 and TRBJ2-7; 8 nucleotides match TRBD1. The V segment lost 0 bases and the J segment 6 bases; nucleotides outside the gene matches: 4. Germline assignment: CDR1 ENHRY and CDR2 SYGVKD. The CDR3 sequence is 14 residues long. The CDR3 DNA reads as TGTGCCATCAGTGAGTCAGGACAGGGTGTCGAGCAGTACTTC. As protein: CAISESGQGVEQYF.

The chain is built from TRBV10-1 and TRBJ2-7, with 16 bases that match TRBD2. Germline CDR1 reads WNHNN; CDR2 reads SYGVQD (reference sequence). The length of the CDR3 is 21 residues. J was trimmed by 1 base and V by 6 bases; bases with no gene match: 18. CDR3 region: CASSRVLGTSGGAKESYEQYF. For the CDR3, the DNA is TGCGCCAGCAGCCGAGTGCTGGGGACTAGCGGGGGGGCCAAAGAGTCCTACGAGCAGTACTTC.

The chain employs TRBV7-9 and TRBJ1-5; perhaps TRBD1 as D (6 bases). CDR1 is SEHNR, CDR2 FQNEAQ, per germline (reference sequence). V lost 5 bases and J lost 0, with 11 bases in between. The CDR3 spans 15 residues. The DNA of the CDR3 is TGTGCCAGCAGCAGGGGGATGGATAGCAATCAGCCCCAGCATTTT. It specifies CASSRGMDSNQPQHF.

The chain joins TRBV19 to TRBJ1-5, with 7 positions matching TRBD1. Germline-derived CDR1 and CDR2 are LNHDA and SQIVND (reference sequence). Trimming took 3 bases from V and 3 from J; bases not matched to a gene: 5. This CDR3 is built from 15 residues. CDR3 residues: CASSMTGPHNQPQHF. The DNA of the CDR3 is TGTGCCAGTAGTATGACAGGGCCACACAATCAGCCCCAGCATTTT.

This clone came up once. V is TRBV28 and J is TRBJ1-5, with 7 positions matching TRBD1. CDR1 is MDHEN, CDR2 SYDVKM, per germline. The length of the CDR3 is 16 residues. V shed 4 bases and J 1 base; nucleotides not matched to a gene: 7. The CDR3 reads CASSSRTGLSNQPQHF. The CDR3 bases are TGTGCCAGCAGTTCCCGGACAGGTCTAAGCAATCAGCCCCAGCATTTT.

The chain uses TRBV9 and TRBJ2-3, with D uncertain. Germline V lookup: CDR1 SGDLS, CDR2 YYNGEE. The CDR3 spans 11 residues. Trimming removed 5 bases from V and 6 bases from J, with 7 bases in between. The CDR3 DNA reads TGTGCCAGCAGTCAAGGGGATACGCAGTATTTT. It is translated as CASSQGDTQYF.

V gene TRBV18 combines with J gene TRBJ2-3, with 8 bases aligning to TRBD2. The CDR3 spans 15 residues. V lost 1 base to trimming and J lost 2 bases; unmatched junction nucleotides: 2. Germline-derived CDR1 and CDR2 are KGHSH and LQKENI. CDR3 residues: CASSPQREYTDTQYF. In DNA, the CDR3 is TGTGCCAGCTCACCACAGCGGGAGTACACAGATACGCAGTATTTT.

This clone was counted a few times. The chain carries TRBV29-1 and TRBJ1-5; 11 bases agree with TRBD1. Germline V gene lookup returns CDR1 SQVTM and CDR2 ANQGSEA. The CDR3 loop spans 12 amino acids. Trimming removed 6 bases from V and 5 bases from J; junction bases left unmatched: 0. The CDR3 DNA follows: TGCAGCGTGGACAGGGGGCATCAGCCCCAGCATTTT. This gives the protein CSVDRGHQPQHF.

The chain is built from TRBV2 and TRBJ1-5, with D uncertain. The length of the CDR3 is 13 residues. CDR1 and CDR2 from the germline V gene are SNHLY and FYNNEI. Trimming stripped 7 bases from V and 1 base from J, with 8 bases between. The CDR3: CASKGGSNQPQHF. CDR3 DNA: TGTGCCAGCAAGGGAGGGAGCAATCAGCCCCAGCATTTT.

This clone was observed a few times. V is TRBV29-1 and J is TRBJ2-5; D is possibly TRBD2 (5 bases). The CDR3 has 12 residues. With 4 bases removed from V and 1 base from J, the gap between germline ends came to 7 bases. Looked up from germline, CDR1 is SQVTM and CDR2 is ANQGSEA. Here the CDR3 DNA reads TGCAGCGTTGCAGCGGTCCAAGAGACCCAGTACTTC. This encodes CSVAAVQETQYF.

V and J are TRBV5-1 and TRBJ2-6; D unresolved. This CDR3 spans 15 amino acids. The germline V gene encodes CDR1 SGHRS and CDR2 YFSETQ. Deletions cut 0 bases from V and 2 bases from J, with 6 bases between. CDR3 sequence reads: CASSLAETGANVLTF. The CDR3 DNA follows: TGCGCCAGCAGCTTGGCCGAGACTGGGGCCAACGTCCTGACTTTC.

V usage is TRBV7-6 and J usage is TRBJ2-7; D possibly matches TRBD1 or TRBD2 (7 bases each). CDR1 and CDR2 (germline): SGHVS, FNYEAQ. The CDR3 contains 17 residues. Trimming took off 5 bases at V and 4 bases at J, with 24 bases between the two ends. This CDR3 is CASSIGGDRAYLYEQYF. As DNA, the CDR3 is TGTGCCAGCAGCATAGGGGGGGACAGAGCCTATCTTTACGAGCAGTACTTC.

CDR3 amino acids: CASSLKAAGNTIYF. CDR3 in DNA: TGTGCCAGCAGCTTAAAGGCAGCTGGAAACACCATATATTTT. The rearrangement links TRBV7-2 to TRBJ1-3, with D unresolved. The CDR3 totals 14 residues. Germline values: CDR1 SGHTA, CDR2 FQGNSA. Trimming cost V 2 bases and J 2 bases, with 7 bases left between them.

This sequence joins TRBV19 and TRBJ2-1; D is uncertain. The CDR3 has 15 residues. The germline gives CDR1 LNHDA, CDR2 SQIVND (reference sequence). Trimming took off 1 base at V and 3 bases at J, with 10 bases between the two ends. CDR3 in DNA: TGTGCCAGTAGTATAGTCCCGGCTTACTACAATGAGCAGTTCTTC. Its translation is CASSIVPAYYNEQFF.